The rows below give T cell receptor beta chains drawn from one sample of a study of tumor-infiltrating lymphocytes in primary liver carcinoma. TCRdb recomputed calls from the multiplex PCR reads with MiXCR, one row per CDR3 protein. The sample contains 100,000 to 150,000 distinct CDR3 sequences, 64% of which appear only once. The sample was liver tumor tissue from sampling region 3. The receptor source for this set is a woman in her sixties or seventies with primary liver carcinoma and hepatitis B virus infection. CDR3s include the opening cysteine and the closing phenylalanine or tryptophan. A D gene is named only where the DNA matches it firmly. Expanded clones get a size class; other rows say once, few or many, or leave the size out.

v_call	j_call	cdr3_length	clone_size	d_call	cdr3_nt	cdr3_aa
TRBV11-2	TRBJ2-3	13	-	-	TGTGCCACCAGCAAGAAACTACTAGATACGCAGTATTTT	CATSKKLLDTQYF
TRBV6-5	TRBJ1-1	15	-	TRBD1	TGTGGCAGCACCAGGGGGGTGCCCGAGGTGGGAGGAGCTTTCTTT	CGSTRGVPEVGGAFF
TRBV28	TRBJ1-4	16	many	TRBD1	TGTGCCAGCCAAACGGGACAGCTCGCAACTAATGAAAAACTGTTTTTT	CASQTGQLATNEKLFF
TRBV12-3/TRBV12-4	TRBJ2-1	15	once	-	TGTGCCAGCAGCTCAAGAGGGAGCTCTTACAATGGGCAGTTCTTC	CASSSRGSSYNGQFF
TRBV11-3	TRBJ2-1	13	-	-	TGTGCTAGCAGGGGGGCCGGGTGCAATGAGCAGTTCTTC	CASRGAGCNEQFF
TRBV29-1	TRBJ2-2	17	-	TRBD2	TGCAGCGTTGACCCGCACGGGGGGACCCGGAACACCAGGGAGCTGTTTTTT	CSVDPHGGTRNTRELFF
TRBV4-1	TRBJ2-5	18	many	-	TGCGCCAGCAGCCAAGATCTGGGCCGCGGGGCAGCCCAAGAGACCCAGTACTTC	CASSQDLGRGAAQETQYF
TRBV6-5	TRBJ1-1	12	many	-	TGTGCCAGCAGGTCACAGGGTACTGAAGCTTTCTTT	CASRSQGTEAFF
TRBV11-2	TRBJ2-1	14	-	-	TGTGCCAGCAGCTTACGGGGATCCTACAATGAGCAGTTATTC	CASSLRGSYNEQLF
TRBV11-2	TRBJ2-3	16	-	TRBD1	TGTGTCAGCTGCTCAACCCGGTTGCAGGGGGCAGATACGCAGTATTTT	CVSCSTRLQGADTQYF
TRBV6-1	TRBJ2-1	13	-	-	TGTGTCAGCAGATTTGGGGGCAACAATGAGCAGTTATTC	CVSRFGGNNEQLF
TRBV11-3	TRBJ2-2	14	-	TRBD1	TGTGCCAGCAAGGGACAGGGGGTAACAGGGGGGCTGTTATTT	CASKGQGVTGGLLF
TRBV5-1	TRBJ2-7	15	few	TRBD2	TGCGCCAGCAGCCTTATAGCGGGGGCCCAATACGAGCAGTACTTC	CASSLIAGAQYEQYF
TRBV5-1	TRBJ2-5	14	few	-	TGCGCCAGCAGCCCCCGGACCGACGGGGGGACCCAGTACTTC	CASSPRTDGGTQYF
TRBV12-3/TRBV12-4	TRBJ2-1	16	-	TRBD2	TGTGCCAGCACGAAGTCTGGGACTAGCGTATACAAAGAGCAGTTCTTC	CASTKSGTSVYKEQFF
TRBV2	TRBJ2-3	13	-	-	TGTGCCAGCCATTTCGGGAGCACAGATACGCAGTATTTT	CASHFGSTDTQYF
TRBV5-4	TRBJ2-3	14	-	TRBD2	TGTGTCAGCAACTCGGGGGGGTACACAGATACGCAGTATTTT	CVSNSGGYTDTQYF
TRBV5-1	TRBJ1-2	13	many	-	TGCGCCAGCAGCTTGGCGGGAAACTATGGCTACACCTTC	CASSLAGNYGYTF